This TCR beta chain was documented in a study of blood T cells in healthy people across ages. Study-level background: Template-switching capture recovered about one barcoded beta molecule per two T cells.

This clonotype occurred many times. Germline V CDR1 and CDR2: MRHNA, SNTAGT. The CDR3 has 13 amino acids. V lost 3 bases and J 1 base, leaving 6 bases between the germline ends. It was with a sample-barcoded 5' primer and a J-beta primer mix that a second PCR of about 6 to 12 cycles was run. From the 5' RACE reads, TCRdb called clonotypes with MiXCR, one entry per CDR3 protein. The table has about 780,000 distinct CDR3 sequences, more than 35% seen once. The receptor was isolated from an elderly man in good health. The gene calls are TRBV6-4 and TRBJ1-1; D remains ambiguous. The specimen was blood. CDR3 residues: CASSETWNTEAFF. CDR3 bases: TGTGCCAGCAGTGAGACTTGGAACACTGAAGCTTTCTTT.